One sample yielded the 15 T cell receptor beta chains listed below, sequenced in a study of shared clonotypes between healthy human individuals. Repertoires were generated with immunoSEQ multiplex PCR, while TCRdb's copy carries only in-frame clones and drops some. The sample has fewer than 650,000 clones; about 80% are singletons. Sequenced input: PBMCs. These receptors all come from a woman in her 40s in good health. Some clones in this sample may be carry-over from other donors' samples.

This rearrangement joins TRBV6-5 to TRBJ2-1; 10 positions match TRBD2. Germline V gene lookup returns CDR1 MNHEY and CDR2 SVGAGI. J gave up 9 bases and V 6 bases, and 8 bases lay outside the gene matches. This CDR3 contains 14 residues. The CDR3 DNA follows: TGTGCCAGCAGAAAACTAGCGGGATTAGGTGAGCAGTTCTTC. The encoded protein is CASRKLAGLGEQFF.

The V and J genes are TRBV30 and TRBJ1-4; D call uncertain. Per the germline V gene, CDR1 is GTSNPN and CDR2 is SVGIG (reference sequence). The CDR3 covers 13 residues. Between the trimmed V and J ends, which lost 5 bases and 4 bases, there was a span of 11 bases. CDR3 protein: CAWAAGGNEKLFF. The CDR3 coding sequence is TGTGCCTGGGCGGCCGGCGGTAATGAAAAACTGTTTTTT.

This clone was counted between two and nine times. This chain links TRBV21-1 with TRBJ2-3; the D segment call TRBD1 is taken from the table without a DNA check. TRBV21-1 represents a pseudogene. This CDR3 comprises 15 residues. CDR3 bases: TGTGCCAGCAGCAAAGATCCTAGGGGCTCGAATACGCAGTATTTT. This codes for CASSKDPRGSNTQYF.

The rearrangement uses TRBV4-1 and TRBJ1-6, with unresolved D. CDR1 is MGHRA and CDR2 is YSYEKL in the germline V gene. Trimming removed 5 bases from V and 5 bases from J, with 19 bases in between. This CDR3 spans 17 amino acids. CDR3 protein: CASSEAFRPSDNSPLHF. DNA for the CDR3: TGCGCCAGCAGCGAGGCCTTCAGGCCATCAGATAATTCACCCCTCCACTTT.

The V gene is TRBV28, the J gene TRBJ2-5, with a weak D call TRBD2 (5 bases). V gave up 5 bases and J gave up 1 base, with 14 bases separating them. The CDR3 loop spans 15 amino acids. The V gene's germline CDR1 is MDHEN and CDR2 SYDVKM. The DNA of the CDR3 is TGTGCCAGCAGTCCCCCAACTAGGCCCCAAGAGACCCAGTACTTC. Translated: CASSPPTRPQETQYF.

The rearrangement joins TRBV19 to TRBJ2-7; 9 bases match TRBD2. The germline CDR1 and CDR2 sequences are LNHDA and SQIVND (reference sequence). This CDR3 region has 16 residues. Trimming removed 1 base from V and 0 bases from J; junction bases left unmatched: 4. This CDR3 is CASSIGLAGHSYEQYF. CDR3 DNA: TGTGCCAGTAGTATAGGGCTAGCGGGACACTCCTACGAGCAGTACTTC.

Written as DNA, the CDR3 is TGCGCCAGCAGCTTGGCGCGGGGTCAGCCCCAGCATTTT. It codes for CASSLARGQPQHF. The chain joins TRBV5-1 to TRBJ1-5; no clear D. This CDR3 has 13 residues. Per germline, CDR1 SGHRS and CDR2 YFSETQ. Trimming pared 0 bases from V and 6 bases from J, leaving 7 bases between.

Of note for this clone: A far larger clone differs by one base, so this is likely a read error. Distinct nucleotide sequences in the sample also encode this CDR3. The chain carries TRBV4-2 and TRBJ2-6, with TRBD2 as a possible D gene (5 bases). V shed 0 bases and J shed 4 bases, with 10 bases lying between them. Germline values: CDR1 LGHNA, CDR2 YNFKEQ. The length of the CDR3 is 16 residues. This CDR3 is CASSQDLGSGANVLTF. Here the CDR3 DNA reads TGTGCCAGCAGCCAAGATCTGGGGAGCGGGGCCAACGTCCTGACTTTC.

This clone was seen ten or more times. V is TRBV15 and J is TRBJ2-2; 8 bases match TRBD2. With V trimmed by 8 bases and J by 5 bases, 13 bases remained unmatched. Germline V gene lookup returns CDR1 LNHNV and CDR2 YYDKDF (reference sequence). This CDR3 is 16 amino acids long. The CDR3 coding sequence is TGTGCCACCGGGAACCTCGCGGGAGGTGGGACCGGGGAGCTGTTTTTT. Its protein is CATGNLAGGGTGELFF.

The chain uses TRBV19 and TRBJ1-5; 9 bases are shared with TRBD1. The V and J ends lost 3 bases and 5 bases, in that order; junction bases with no gene match: 5. The germline V gene encodes CDR1 LNHDA and CDR2 SQIVND (reference sequence). This CDR3 has 15 residues. CDR3 bases: TGTGCCAGTAGTATCCGGCACAGGGGGCATCAGCCCCAGCATTTT. Protein: CASSIRHRGHQPQHF.

The J gene is TRBJ2-7, the V gene TRBV28; perhaps TRBD2 as D (5 bases). Trimming removed 10 bases at V and 0 bases at J, with 19 bases between. This CDR3 has 15 residues. The V gene's germline CDR1 is MDHEN and CDR2 SYDVKM. CDR3 DNA: TGTGCCACTTACGGAAGGGAGCGAAGCTCCTACGAGCAGTACTTC. Encoded protein: CATYGRERSSYEQYF.

A single count supports this clone. V usage is TRBV7-9 and J usage is TRBJ2-1; 7 positions agree with TRBD1. The germline gives CDR1 SEHNR, CDR2 FQNEAQ (reference sequence). The V gene end was trimmed by 5 bases and the J gene end by 12 bases; junction bases not matched to a gene: 7. This CDR3 region has 12 residues. CDR3 loop: CASSPGTASQFF. The CDR3 DNA sequence: TGTGCCAGCAGCCCGGGGACAGCCTCGCAGTTCTTC. Using reference TRBV7-9 and TRBJ2-1 for the parts outside the CDR3, the full variable domain is DTGVSQNPRHKITKRGQNVTFRCDPISEHNRLYWYRQTLGQGPEFLTYFQNEAQLEKSRLLSDRFSAERPKGSFSTLEIQRTEQGDSAMYLCASSPGTASQFFGPGTRLTVL.

J is TRBJ2-5 and V is TRBV19; TRBD1 matches 8 bases. CDR1 LNHDA and CDR2 SQIVND come from the germline V gene (reference sequence). The ends lost 4 bases at V and 4 bases at J; junction bases unmatched: 8. The CDR3 consists of 15 residues. In nucleotides, the CDR3 is TGTGCCAGTAGTACCCCCCCAGGGGGCGGAGAGACCCAGTACTTC. It specifies CASSTPPGGGETQYF.

This chain joins TRBV7-2 and TRBJ2-7; TRBD2 matches at 8 bases. CDR3 length: 15 amino acids. The ends lost 5 bases at V and 3 bases at J; junction bases unmatched: 9. Germline values: CDR1 SGHTA, CDR2 FQGNSA. DNA for the CDR3: TGTGCCAGCAGCCTTAGAGGTAGCGGGAACTACGAGCAGTACTTC. It specifies CASSLRGSGNYEQYF.

The gene calls are TRBV5-1 and TRBJ2-2; TRBD2 matches 8 bases. V shed 1 base, J shed 0 bases, and the junction held 11 bases outside the gene matches. This CDR3 contains 19 residues. From germline, CDR1 is SGHRS and CDR2 YFSETQ. The CDR3 sequence is CASSLLVGGRPTNTGELFF. CDR3 sequence (DNA): TGCGCCAGCAGCTTGTTAGTAGGCGGGAGGCCCACGAACACCGGGGAGCTGTTTTTT.